This TCR beta chain is drawn from a study of shared clonotypes between healthy human individuals. Study-level background: In total, the donors were a couple of women and a few men aged 18 to 49. Each donor's CD8 memory used one plate, CD8 naive two, each CD4 subset three.

Comment on this clone: The antigen remains unidentified.

CDR1 WNHNN and CDR2 SYGVQD come from the germline V gene (reference sequence). V was shortened by 7 bases and J by 1 base, with 10 bases between the two germline ends. The CDR3 runs to 13 residues. Produced via immunoSEQ multiplex PCR; TCRdb's table is partial and in-frame only. Here the sample spans about 2.4 million clones, roughly 93% being singletons. General study results and limits: In contrast to clonotypes shared by all four donors, non-shared clonotypes had lower generation probabilities.

The specimen was naive CD4+ T cells from PBMCs. This sample's subset: CD45RA+ positively selected. The chain has TRBV10-1 and TRBJ1-1; the D is unclear. This TCR came from a man aged 18 to 30 in good health. Some clones in this sample may be carry-over from other donors' samples. The CDR3 sequence: CASTEWRNTEAFF. DNA of the CDR3: TGCGCCAGCACCGAGTGGAGGAACACTGAAGCTTTCTTT.